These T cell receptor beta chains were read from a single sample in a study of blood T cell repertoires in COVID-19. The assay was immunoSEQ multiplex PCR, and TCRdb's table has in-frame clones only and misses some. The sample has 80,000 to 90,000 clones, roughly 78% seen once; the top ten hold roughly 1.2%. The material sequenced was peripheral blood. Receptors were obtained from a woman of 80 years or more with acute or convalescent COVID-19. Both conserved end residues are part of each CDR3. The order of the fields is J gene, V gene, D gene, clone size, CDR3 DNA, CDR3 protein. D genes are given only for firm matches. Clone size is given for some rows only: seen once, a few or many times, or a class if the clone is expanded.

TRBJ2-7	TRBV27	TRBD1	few	TGTGCCAGCAGTCCCGCCGTAGGGAACAGGGGGCAGTACTTC	CASSPAVGNRGQYF
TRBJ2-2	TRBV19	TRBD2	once	TGTGCCAGTAGTCCCCCCACTAGCGGGATTACCGGGGAGCTGTTTTTT	CASSPPTSGITGELFF
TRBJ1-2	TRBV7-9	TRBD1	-	TGTGCCAGCAGCTTAGGGGGACAGGGTGAGGGCTACACCTTC	CASSLGGQGEGYTF
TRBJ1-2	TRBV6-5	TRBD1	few	TGTGCCAGCAACCTAGGACAGGGAAGGGGAAGCTACACCTTC	CASNLGQGRGSYTF
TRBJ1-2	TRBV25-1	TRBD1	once	TGTGCCAGCAGCCGTGCCACCGGGACAGGGGACCGCTACACCTTC	CASSRATGTGDRYTF
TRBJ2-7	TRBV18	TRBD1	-	TGTGCCAGCTCACCAGAAACAGGGGGCGCCCCGGATTGGCAGACCTACGAGCAGTACTTC	CASSPETGGAPDWQTYEQYF
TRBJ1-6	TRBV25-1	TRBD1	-	TGTGCCAGCAGTGAAGTAACAGGGGGGAATTCACCCCTCCACTTT	CASSEVTGGNSPLHF
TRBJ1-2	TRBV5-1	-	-	TGCGCCAGCAGCAACACCGGGACTGCGAGCGGCTACACCTTC	CASSNTGTASGYTF
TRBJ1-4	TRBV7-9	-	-	TGTGCCAGCAGCGCAGCCAGTTCGGGTGAAAAACTGTTTTTT	CASSAASSGEKLFF
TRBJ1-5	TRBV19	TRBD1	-	TGTGCCAGTAGCGAGGGACAGGGGGCGAAAATTAGCAATCAGCCCCAGCATTTT	CASSEGQGAKISNQPQHF
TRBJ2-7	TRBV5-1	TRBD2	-	TGCGCCAGCAGCTCCGGACTAGCGGGAGTTAGGGGCGAGCAGTACTTC	CASSSGLAGVRGEQYF
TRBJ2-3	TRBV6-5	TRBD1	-	TGTGCCAGCAGCTTGGACAGGGTGGCCTCAGATACGCAGTATTTT	CASSLDRVASDTQYF
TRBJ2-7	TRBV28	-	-	TGTGCCAGCAGTTTAAGTCCGGGACAATCGACGTACTTC	CASSLSPGQSTYF
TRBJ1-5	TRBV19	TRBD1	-	TGTGCCAGTAGGTCCGGACAGGGCGGCAATCAGCCCCAGCATTTT	CASRSGQGGNQPQHF
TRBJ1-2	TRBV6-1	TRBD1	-	TGTGCCAGCAGTGAACTGGGCAGGGGGAACTATGGCTACACCTTC	CASSELGRGNYGYTF
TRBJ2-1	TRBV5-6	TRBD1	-	TGTGCCAGCAGCTTCCCCGGGACAGGGGACTGGGATGAGCAGTTCTTC	CASSFPGTGDWDEQFF
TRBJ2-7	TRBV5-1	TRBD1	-	TGCGCCAGCAGCTTGGCCGGGACAGAAGGCGGGCAGTACTTC	CASSLAGTEGGQYF
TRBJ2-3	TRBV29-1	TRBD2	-	TGCAGCGTTGAGGGGGGGGCAGATACGCAGTATTTT	CSVEGGADTQYF
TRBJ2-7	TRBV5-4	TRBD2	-	TGTGCCAGCAGCTTGAGTAGCGGGAGTGTCGACGAGCAGTACTTC	CASSLSSGSVDEQYF
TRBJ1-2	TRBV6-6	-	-	TGTGCCAGCAGTTACTCATGGACAGAGAACTATGGCTACACCTTC	CASSYSWTENYGYTF
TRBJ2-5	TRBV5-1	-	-	TGCGCCAGCAGCTTGGAGAGGGCCGGAGAGACCCAGTACTTC	CASSLERAGETQYF
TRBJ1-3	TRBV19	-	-	TGTGCCAGTAGCCATTTACAGGGAAACACCATATATTTT	CASSHLQGNTIYF
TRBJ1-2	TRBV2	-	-	TGTGCCAGCAGTGAAGTTGAAGCTGGCTACACCTTC	CASSEVEAGYTF
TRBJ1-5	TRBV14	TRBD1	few	TGTGCCAGCATCCGAGAACCGGGTAAGGGGGCTCGGCAGCCCCAGCATTTT	CASIREPGKGARQPQHF
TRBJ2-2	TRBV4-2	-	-	TGTGCCAGCAGCCAAAACCGAATCGACAGGACCTCGAACACCGGGGAGCTGTTTTTT	CASSQNRIDRTSNTGELFF
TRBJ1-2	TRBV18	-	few	TGTGCCAGCTCTCTCCGCGGAGAGACAGAAGGAGGCTACACCTTC	CASSLRGETEGGYTF
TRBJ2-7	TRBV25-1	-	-	TGTGCCAGCAGTGAGGGCCTGATCTACGAGCAGTACTTC	CASSEGLIYEQYF
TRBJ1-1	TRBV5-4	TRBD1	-	TGTGCCAGCAGCTTCGGACAGGGAATTTTAATCGCTGAAGCTTTCTTT	CASSFGQGILIAEAFF
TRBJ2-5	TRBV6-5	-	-	TGTGCCAGCAGTAATCAGGGGCCCCCAGGGGAGACCCAGTACTTC	CASSNQGPPGETQYF
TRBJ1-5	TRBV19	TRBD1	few	TGTGCCAGCACCGGGACAGGGGATCAGCCCCAGCATTTT	CASTGTGDQPQHF
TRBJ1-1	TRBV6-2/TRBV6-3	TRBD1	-	TGTGCCAGCAGTTGGGGACAGGTGAACACTGAAGCTTTCTTT	CASSWGQVNTEAFF